Following are 27 T cell receptor beta chains from one sample sequenced in a study of T cell responses to AZD1222 COVID-19 vaccine. Clones were read by immunoSEQ multiplex PCR, and TCRdb kept only the in-frame ones, dropping some. The sample includes tens of thousands of clones, 80% of them seen just once. The sequencing here drew on peripheral blood, taken on day 0 of AZD1222 vaccination. The receptors here all came from an adult in good health.

The chain joins TRBV18 to TRBJ1-2, with 7 nucleotides matching TRBD1. This CDR3 is built from 14 residues. V shed 2 bases, J shed 2 bases, and the junction held 2 bases outside the gene matches. Germline-derived CDR1 and CDR2 are KGHSH and LQKENI. CDR3: CASSPTGENYGYTF. CDR3 sequence (DNA): TGTGCCAGCTCACCAACAGGGGAGAACTATGGCTACACCTTC.

In DNA, the CDR3 is TGCGCCAGCAGGGATACAGCGATGAACACTGAAGCTTTCTTT. It yields the protein CASRDTAMNTEAFF. The chain couples TRBV4-1 to TRBJ1-1, with D uncertain. CDR3 length: 14 residues. Trimming shortened V by 6 bases and J by 0 bases, and 11 bases separated the two germline ends. The germline V gene has CDR1 MGHRA and CDR2 YSYEKL.

The V gene is TRBV28, the J gene TRBJ1-4, with D unresolved. V was trimmed by 5 bases and J by 5 bases, leaving 3 bases between them. Germline V gene lookup returns CDR1 MDHEN and CDR2 SYDVKM. This CDR3 spans 11 amino acids. In nucleotides, the CDR3 is TGTGCCAGCAGTGCGAATGAAAAACTGTTTTTT. Amino acids: CASSANEKLFF.

This clone was observed once. The J gene is TRBJ2-7, the V gene TRBV7-9; no reliable D call. The V end lost 5 bases, the J end lost 2 bases, and 13 bases lay between the germline ends. CDR1 and CDR2 from the germline V gene are SEHNR and FQNEAQ (reference sequence). CDR3 size: 14 residues. CDR3 in DNA: TGTGCCAGCAGCCTAGAGACACATCCCTACGAGCAGTACTTC. It translates to CASSLETHPYEQYF.

The rearrangement joins TRBV27 to TRBJ1-4; no clear D. This CDR3 has 14 residues. Trimming left V 2 bases short and J 8 bases short, with 12 bases between. CDR1 and CDR2 from the germline V gene are MNHEY and SMNVEV (reference sequence). The CDR3 coding sequence is TGTGCCAGCAGTTTAAACGGTGTCTGGGAAAAACTGTTTTTT. Translation gives CASSLNGVWEKLFF.

The chain uses TRBV28 and TRBJ1-4; D might be TRBD1 (5 bases). This CDR3 comprises 12 residues. Germline V gene sequence: CDR1 MDHEN, CDR2 SYDVKM. Trimming took off 5 bases at V and 8 bases at J, with 9 bases between the two ends. The CDR3 region has the DNA TGTGCCAGCAGTCGAAGGACAGAAAAACTGTTTTTT. Amino acids: CASSRRTEKLFF.

The genes are TRBV7-8 and TRBJ2-5, with D perhaps matching TRBD2 (5 bases). V shed 5 bases and J shed 5 bases, with 15 bases lying between them. Germline-derived CDR1 and CDR2 are SGHVS and FQNEAQ. CDR3 size: 14 residues. In DNA form, the CDR3 reads TGTGCCAGCAGCCCTCGGGGAGTTCGGGAGACCCAGTACTTC. Its translation is CASSPRGVRETQYF.

This rearrangement joins TRBV3-1 (or the pseudogene TRBV3-2) to TRBJ2-7, with D perhaps TRBD1 or TRBD2 (5 bases each). The CDR3 runs 15 residues. Germline CDR1 reads LGHDT; CDR2 reads YNNKEL (reference sequence). V shed 1 base and J shed 2 bases, with 12 bases lying between them. The CDR3: CASSQVGDGAYEQYF. CDR3 bases: TGTGCCAGCAGCCAAGTGGGGGACGGGGCCTACGAGCAGTACTTC.

This clone has more than one count but fewer than ten. The rearrangement joins TRBV19 to TRBJ2-2; D might be TRBD1 or TRBD2, each matching 6 bases. The CDR3 loop spans 16 amino acids. Trimming took off 4 bases at V and 6 bases at J, with 18 bases between the two ends. Germline V gene sequence: CDR1 LNHDA, CDR2 SQIVND (reference sequence). Here the CDR3 DNA reads TGTGCCAGTAGTACGGGGGACTGGACAGTACCCGGGGAGCTGTTTTTT. Its translation is CASSTGDWTVPGELFF.

V and J are TRBV5-1 and TRBJ1-6; no reliable D call. The CDR3 totals 17 residues. V was shortened by 5 bases and J by 4 bases, with 19 bases between the two germline ends. CDR1 and CDR2 (germline): SGHRS, YFSETQ. The CDR3 DNA reads TGCGCCAGCAGTTTCAGATCCGGCCCCGAATATAATTCACCCCTCCACTTT. Its protein is CASSFRSGPEYNSPLHF.

The genes are TRBV6-4 and TRBJ1-6; D not resolved. The CDR3 covers 13 residues. Germline CDR1 reads MRHNA; CDR2 reads SNTAGT. V gave up 3 bases and J gave up 7 bases, with 7 bases separating them. The CDR3 nucleotides read TGTGCCAGCAGTGAGGCCGCGAATTCACCCCTCCACTTT. It is translated as CASSEAANSPLHF.

CDR3 sequence reads: CASSQEGVNTEAFF. DNA of the CDR3: TGCGCCAGCAGCCAAGAGGGAGTGAACACTGAAGCTTTCTTT. V usage is TRBV4-1 and J usage is TRBJ1-1; D unresolved. Germline V gene sequence: CDR1 MGHRA, CDR2 YSYEKL. Trimming pared 0 bases from V and 0 bases from J, leaving 5 bases between. This CDR3 has 14 amino acids.

The chain combines TRBV5-4 with TRBJ2-3; 8 nucleotides agree with TRBD1. Germline values: CDR1 SGHNT, CDR2 YYREEE (reference sequence). V was clipped by 4 bases and J by 5 bases; unmatched bases: 9. The CDR3 has 15 residues. In DNA form, the CDR3 reads TGTGCCAGCAGCACAGACAGGGGAGAAAGAGATACGCAGTATTTT. Translating it yields CASSTDRGERDTQYF.

CDR3 loop: CASSGPGAPGYTF. In DNA form, the CDR3 reads TGTGCCAGCAGCGGACCCGGGGCTCCTGGCTACACCTTC. This chain connects TRBV12-3 or TRBV12-4 to TRBJ1-2; a weak D match, TRBD1 (5 bases). This CDR3 has 13 residues. V lost 6 bases to trimming and J lost 7 bases, with 15 bases between them.

The V and J genes are TRBV15 and TRBJ1-5; 7 nucleotides agree with TRBD1. This CDR3 has 17 amino acids. Germline assignment: CDR1 LNHNV and CDR2 YYDKDF (reference sequence). The V gene end was trimmed by 2 bases and the J gene end by 6 bases; junction bases not matched to a gene: 13. Here the CDR3 DNA reads TGTGCCACCAGCAGACCCCCGCGACAGGGATCGGGTCAGCCCCAGCATTTT. Its protein product is CATSRPPRQGSGQPQHF.

In its sample, this clone is medium-sized. The rearrangement joins TRBV4-1 to TRBJ2-2; D uncertain. The V and J ends lost 5 bases and 5 bases respectively, with 12 bases between them. Germline V CDR1 and CDR2: MGHRA, YSYEKL. The CDR3 sequence is 14 residues long. The DNA for the CDR3 is TGCGCCAGCAGCTTAACCTCGACAACCGGGGAGCTGTTTTTT. Translating gives CASSLTSTTGELFF.

This clone came up once. The CDR3 bases are TGTGCCACCAGCAGAGAAGGATTTGGCTACACCTTC. This sequence encodes CATSREGFGYTF. This rearrangement joins TRBV15 to TRBJ1-2; D is unresolved. V gave up 0 bases and J gave up 7 bases, with 6 bases separating them. The CDR3 has 12 residues. CDR1 is LNHNV, CDR2 YYDKDF, per germline (reference sequence). Filled out from reference TRBV15 and TRBJ1-2, the complete variable domain reads DAMVIQNPRYQVTQFGKPVTLSCSQTLNHNVMYWYQQKSSQAPKLLFHYYDKDFNNEADTPDNFQSRRPNTSFCFLDIRSPGLGDTAMYLCATSREGFGYTFGSGTRLTVV.

DNA for the CDR3: TGTGCCAGCATCACCGGGACAGGGGGCTTGGGCGAGCAGTTCTTC. Amino acids: CASITGTGGLGEQFF. The chain recombines TRBV6-5 with TRBJ2-1, with 12 bases identical to TRBD1. Unmatched junction bases numbered 11, after V lost 7 bases and J lost 10 bases. The germline gives CDR1 MNHEY, CDR2 SVGAGI. The CDR3 consists of 15 residues.

The rearrangement uses TRBV9 and TRBJ2-2; 8 bases are a match to TRBD2. CDR3 length: 15 residues. J gave up 8 bases and V 6 bases, and 12 bases lay outside the gene matches. Germline V lookup: CDR1 SGDLS, CDR2 YYNGEE. In DNA form, the CDR3 reads TGTGCCAGCAAGGCTTACGGGGGGGCAGAAGGGGAGCTGTTTTTT. Residues: CASKAYGGAEGELFF.

This clone was observed a single time. The chain has TRBV5-3 and TRBJ2-7, with TRBD2 matching 13 bases. TRBV5-3 is filed as an ORF, its function uncertain. V trimming: 3 bases; J trimming: 2 bases; junction bases outside the gene matches: 2. The CDR3 is made up of 15 amino acids. The CDR3 loop reads CARSWTSGGTYEQYF. The CDR3 nucleotides are TGTGCCAGAAGCTGGACTAGCGGGGGTACCTACGAGCAGTACTTC.

This chain uses TRBV4-1 with TRBJ2-2; TRBD1 aligns across 10 bases. This CDR3 region has 16 residues. CDR1 is MGHRA and CDR2 is YSYEKL in the germline V gene. V lost 0 bases, J lost 6 bases, and 4 bases stayed unmatched. The CDR3 here is CASSQEDRGYAGELFF. CDR3 DNA: TGCGCCAGCAGCCAAGAGGACAGGGGGTATGCCGGGGAGCTGTTTTTT.

The chain joins TRBV19 to TRBJ1-2; D unresolved. This CDR3 is 16 amino acids long. Trimming cost V 0 bases and J 0 bases, with 11 bases left between them. CDR1 LNHDA and CDR2 SQIVND come from the germline V gene (reference sequence). CDR3 protein: CASSIDTNQANYGYTF. The CDR3 bases are TGTGCCAGTAGTATAGATACGAACCAAGCTAACTATGGCTACACCTTC.

The chain couples TRBV7-2 to TRBJ2-7; 8 bases map to TRBD2. Trimming removed 2 bases from V and 7 bases from J; junction bases left unmatched: 7. Germline loops: CDR1 SGHTA, CDR2 FQGNSA. The CDR3 is 14 amino acids. This chain's CDR3 is CASSLTSSGGEQYF. DNA of the CDR3: TGTGCCAGCAGCTTAACATCTTCGGGGGGGGAGCAGTACTTC.

The chain joins TRBV6-5 to TRBJ1-2; D ambiguous. CDR3 length: 15 residues. Germline V lookup: CDR1 MNHEY, CDR2 SVGAGI. Trimming cost V 7 bases and J 1 base, with 16 bases left between them. The CDR3 spells CASIPSGGNNYGYTF. DNA of the CDR3: TGTGCCAGCATCCCGTCGGGCGGTAATAACTATGGCTACACCTTC.

This clone turned up a few times. The chain joins TRBV21-1 to TRBJ2-1; TRBD2 is the table's D call, not checked against the DNA. TRBV21-1 is a pseudogene. This CDR3 has 15 amino acids. The CDR3 sequence is CASSKVPIADNEQFF. DNA for the CDR3: TGTGCCAGCAGCAAAGTCCCAATAGCAGACAATGAGCAGTTCTTC.

This sequence joins TRBV27 and TRBJ1-1; the D gene is possibly TRBD1 (6 bases). Trimming stripped 4 bases from V and 2 bases from J, with 8 bases between. CDR3 length equals 13 residues. Germline V lookup: CDR1 MNHEY, CDR2 SMNVEV (reference sequence). Written as DNA, the CDR3 is TGTGCCAGCAGTTACAGGGTAAACACTGAAGCTTTCTTT. Its translation is CASSYRVNTEAFF.

The chain recombines TRBV6-5 with TRBJ1-1, with D unclear. Germline V gene sequence: CDR1 MNHEY, CDR2 SVGAGI. CDR3 length equals 14 residues. The V end lost 0 bases, the J end lost 4 bases, and 9 bases lay between the germline ends. This chain's CDR3 is CASSYSGFGTEAFF. The CDR3 coding sequence is TGTGCCAGCAGTTACTCTGGGTTCGGCACTGAAGCTTTCTTT.